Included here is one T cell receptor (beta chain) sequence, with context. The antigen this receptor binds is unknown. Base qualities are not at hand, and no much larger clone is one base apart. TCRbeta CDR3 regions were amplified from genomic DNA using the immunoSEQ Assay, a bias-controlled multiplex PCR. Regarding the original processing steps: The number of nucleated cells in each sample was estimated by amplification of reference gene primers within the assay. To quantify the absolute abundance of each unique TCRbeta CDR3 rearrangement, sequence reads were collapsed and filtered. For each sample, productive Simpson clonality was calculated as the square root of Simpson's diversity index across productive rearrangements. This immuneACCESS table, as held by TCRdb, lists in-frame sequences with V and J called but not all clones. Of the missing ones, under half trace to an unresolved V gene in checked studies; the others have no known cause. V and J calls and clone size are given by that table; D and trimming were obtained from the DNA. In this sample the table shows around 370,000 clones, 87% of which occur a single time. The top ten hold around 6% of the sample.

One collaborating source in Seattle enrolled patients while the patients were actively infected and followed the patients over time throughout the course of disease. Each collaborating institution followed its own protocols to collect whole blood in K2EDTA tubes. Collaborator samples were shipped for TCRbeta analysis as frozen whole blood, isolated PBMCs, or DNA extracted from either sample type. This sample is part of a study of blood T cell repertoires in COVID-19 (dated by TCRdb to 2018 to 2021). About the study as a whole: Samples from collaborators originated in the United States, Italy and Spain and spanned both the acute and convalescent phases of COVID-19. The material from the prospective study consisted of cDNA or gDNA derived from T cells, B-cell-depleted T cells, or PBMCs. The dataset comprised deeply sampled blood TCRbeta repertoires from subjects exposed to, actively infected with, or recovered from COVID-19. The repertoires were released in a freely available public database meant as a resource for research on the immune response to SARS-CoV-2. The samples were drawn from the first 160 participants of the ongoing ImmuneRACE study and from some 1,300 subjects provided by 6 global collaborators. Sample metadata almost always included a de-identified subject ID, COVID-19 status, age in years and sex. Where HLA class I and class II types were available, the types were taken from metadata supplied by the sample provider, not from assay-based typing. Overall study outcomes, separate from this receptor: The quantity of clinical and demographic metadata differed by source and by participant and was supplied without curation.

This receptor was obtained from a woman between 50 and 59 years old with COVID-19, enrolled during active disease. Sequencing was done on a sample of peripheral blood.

The CDR3 here reads CASSVQSNTEAFF. The DNA is TGTGCCAGTAGTGTCCAATCGAACACTGAAGCTTTCTTT. This sequence uses TRBV19 and TRBJ1-1, with the D gene not confidently named. Including cysteine and phenylalanine, the CDR3 has 13 amino acids. Just the 39-base CDR3 DNA is kept, in frame starting at base 1. V lost 5 bases and J lost 1 base; the stretch between them is 8 bases long. CDR1 LNHDA and CDR2 SQIVND are derived from the germline V gene (reference sequence). The reference TRBV19 and TRBJ1-1 proteins fill in what lies around the CDR3, so the full variable domain reads DGGITQSPKYLFRKEGQNVTLSCEQNLNHDAMYWYRQDPGQGLRLIYYSQIVNDFQKGDIAEGYSVSREKKESFPLTVTSAQKNPTAFYLCASSVQSNTEAFFGQGTRLTVV.